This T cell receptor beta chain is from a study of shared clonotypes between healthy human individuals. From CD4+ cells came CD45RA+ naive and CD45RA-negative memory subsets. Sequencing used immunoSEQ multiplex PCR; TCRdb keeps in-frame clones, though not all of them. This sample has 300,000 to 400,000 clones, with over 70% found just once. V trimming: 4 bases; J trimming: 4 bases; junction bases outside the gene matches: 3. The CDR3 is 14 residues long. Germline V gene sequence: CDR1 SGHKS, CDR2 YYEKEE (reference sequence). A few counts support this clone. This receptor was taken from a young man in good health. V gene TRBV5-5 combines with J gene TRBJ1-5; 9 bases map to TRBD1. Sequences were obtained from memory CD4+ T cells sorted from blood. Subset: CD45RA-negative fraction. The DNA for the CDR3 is TGTGCCAGCAGCAAGACAGGGGGAAATCAGCCCCAGCATTTT. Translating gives CASSKTGGNQPQHF.